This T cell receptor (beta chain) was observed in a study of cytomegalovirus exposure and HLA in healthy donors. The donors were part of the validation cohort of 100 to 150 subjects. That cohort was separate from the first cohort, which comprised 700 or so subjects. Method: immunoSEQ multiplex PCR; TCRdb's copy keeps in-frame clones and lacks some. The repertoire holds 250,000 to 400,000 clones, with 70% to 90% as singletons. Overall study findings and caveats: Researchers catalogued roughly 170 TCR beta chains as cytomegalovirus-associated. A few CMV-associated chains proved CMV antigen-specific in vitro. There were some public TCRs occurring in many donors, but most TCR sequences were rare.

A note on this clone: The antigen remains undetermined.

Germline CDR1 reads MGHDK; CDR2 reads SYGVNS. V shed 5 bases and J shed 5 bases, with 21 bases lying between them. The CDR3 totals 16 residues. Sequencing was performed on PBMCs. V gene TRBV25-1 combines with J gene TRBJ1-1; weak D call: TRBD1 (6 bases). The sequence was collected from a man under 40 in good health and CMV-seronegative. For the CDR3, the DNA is TGTGCCAGCAGTCCCTGGGGGGGCAGGGGTGGAACTGAAGCTTTCTTT. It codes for CASSPWGGRGGTEAFF.